There are a few counts of the clone carrying this TCR beta chain. This sample was included in a study of patients and donors after allogeneic stem cell transplantation. V lost 6 bases to trimming and J lost 0 bases, with 9 bases between them. Germline CDR1 is MNHNS and CDR2 is SASEGT. CDR3 length equals 14 residues. TCRdb passed the RT-PCR reads through MiXCR, listing each CDR3 protein once. This sample carries some 880,000 distinct CDR3 sequences, over 15% of them seen once, and the ten largest clones take about 6%. The receptor's source is a human donor who was either an allogeneic HSCT recipient or a stem cell or donor lymphocyte infusion donor (not recorded which). It is not recorded whose cells these are; they may come from a transplant donor. The sequenced material came from blood, either unsorted or a sorted T cell fraction (not recorded which). The J gene is TRBJ2-1, the V gene TRBV6-1; D is ambiguous. CDR3 bases: TGTGCCAGCAGCTTCTCCGACTCCTACAATGAGCAGTTCTTC. Its protein product is CASSFSDSYNEQFF.